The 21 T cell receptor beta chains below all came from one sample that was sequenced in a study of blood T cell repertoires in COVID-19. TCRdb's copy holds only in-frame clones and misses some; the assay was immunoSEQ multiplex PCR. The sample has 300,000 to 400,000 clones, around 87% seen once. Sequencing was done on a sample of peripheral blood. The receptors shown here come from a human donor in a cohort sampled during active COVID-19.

The CDR3 bases are TGTGCCAGCAGCCGAACTTCGGGAGAGCAGTACTTC. Encoded protein: CASSRTSGEQYF. The chain carries TRBV3-1 (or the pseudogene TRBV3-2) and TRBJ2-7; tentative D call: TRBD2 (5 bases). The CDR3 is 12 residues long. The ends were cut back, 4 bases at V and 7 bases at J, with 11 bases in the middle. Germline V CDR1 and CDR2: LGHDT, YNNKEL (reference sequence).

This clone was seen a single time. The CDR3 coding sequence is TGTGCCAGCAGCCTCCCCATGCCGCGGGAGGACAATGAGCAGTTCTTC. Residues: CASSLPMPREDNEQFF. V usage is TRBV7-9 and J usage is TRBJ2-1, with 8 bases lining up with TRBD2. Germline-derived CDR1 and CDR2 are SEHNR and FQNEAQ (reference sequence). This CDR3 contains 16 residues. J lost 5 bases, V lost 5 bases, and 11 bases had no gene match. Full variable domain (outside the CDR3, taken from reference TRBV7-9 and TRBJ2-1): DTGVSQNPRHKITKRGQNVTFRCDPISEHNRLYWYRQTLGQGPEFLTYFQNEAQLEKSRLLSDRFSAERPKGSFSTLEIQRTEQGDSAMYLCASSLPMPREDNEQFFGPGTRLTVL.

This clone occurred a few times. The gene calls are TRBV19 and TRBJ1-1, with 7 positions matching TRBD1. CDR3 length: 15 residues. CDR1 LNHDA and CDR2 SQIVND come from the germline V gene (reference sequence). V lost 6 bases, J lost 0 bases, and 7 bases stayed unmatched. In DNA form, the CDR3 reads TGTGCCAGTAGACTACAGGGGACCTTGAACACTGAAGCTTTCTTT. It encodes CASRLQGTLNTEAFF.

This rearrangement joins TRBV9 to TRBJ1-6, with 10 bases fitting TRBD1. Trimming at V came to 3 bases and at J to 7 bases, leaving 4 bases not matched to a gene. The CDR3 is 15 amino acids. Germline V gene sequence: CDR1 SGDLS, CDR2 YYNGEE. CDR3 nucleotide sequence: TGTGCCAGCAGCGCGACAGGGGGCGTAAATTCACCCCTCCACTTT. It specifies CASSATGGVNSPLHF.

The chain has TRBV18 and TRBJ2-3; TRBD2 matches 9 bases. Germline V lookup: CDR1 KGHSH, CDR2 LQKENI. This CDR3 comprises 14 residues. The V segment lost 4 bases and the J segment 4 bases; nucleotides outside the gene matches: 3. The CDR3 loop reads CASSLAGVSDTQYF. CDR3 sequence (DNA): TGTGCCAGCTCACTAGCGGGAGTGTCAGATACGCAGTATTTT. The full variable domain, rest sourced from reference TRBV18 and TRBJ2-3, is NAGVMQNPRHLVRRRGQEARLRCSPMKGHSHVYWYRQLPEEGLKFMVYLQKENIIDESGMPKERFSAEFPKEGPSILRIQQVVRGDSAAYFCASSLAGVSDTQYFGPGTRLTVL.

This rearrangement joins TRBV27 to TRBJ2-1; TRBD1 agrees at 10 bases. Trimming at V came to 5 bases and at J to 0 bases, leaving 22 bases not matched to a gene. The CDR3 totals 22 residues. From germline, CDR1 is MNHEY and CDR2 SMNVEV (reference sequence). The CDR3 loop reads CASSPRDRGREGPIHSYNEQFF. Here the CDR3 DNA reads TGTGCCAGCAGTCCGCGGGACAGGGGACGGGAGGGACCTATCCACTCCTACAATGAGCAGTTCTTC.

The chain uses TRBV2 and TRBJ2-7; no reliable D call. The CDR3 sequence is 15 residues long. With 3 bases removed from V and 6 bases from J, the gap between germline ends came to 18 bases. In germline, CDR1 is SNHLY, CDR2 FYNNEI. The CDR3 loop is CASSDGFLNGGEQYF. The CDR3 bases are TGTGCCAGCAGTGACGGTTTCCTAAATGGTGGCGAGCAGTACTTC.

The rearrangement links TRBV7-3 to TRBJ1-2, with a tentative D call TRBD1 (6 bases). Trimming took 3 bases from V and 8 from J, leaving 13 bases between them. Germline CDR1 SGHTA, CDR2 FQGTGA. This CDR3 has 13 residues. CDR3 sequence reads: CASSLDSSRGYTF. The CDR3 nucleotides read TGTGCCAGCAGCTTGGACAGCTCTAGAGGCTACACCTTC. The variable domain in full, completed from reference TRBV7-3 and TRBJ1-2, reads GAGVSQTPSNKVTEKGKYVELRCDPISGHTALYWYRQSLGQGPEFLIYFQGTGAADDSGLPNDRFFAVRPEGSVSTLKIQRTERGDSAVYLCASSLDSSRGYTFGSGTRLTVV.

The CDR3 region is CASSQMAQAFF. The CDR3 bases are TGTGCCAGTAGTCAAATGGCCCAAGCTTTCTTT. This chain uses TRBV19 with TRBJ1-1; D is undetermined. The CDR3 sequence is 11 residues long. V lost 5 bases to trimming and J lost 9 bases, with 10 bases between them. Germline lookup yields CDR1 LNHDA and CDR2 SQIVND (reference sequence). Using reference TRBV19 and TRBJ1-1 for the parts outside the CDR3, the full variable domain is DGGITQSPKYLFRKEGQNVTLSCEQNLNHDAMYWYRQDPGQGLRLIYYSQIVNDFQKGDIAEGYSVSREKKESFPLTVTSAQKNPTAFYLCASSQMAQAFFGQGTRLTVV.

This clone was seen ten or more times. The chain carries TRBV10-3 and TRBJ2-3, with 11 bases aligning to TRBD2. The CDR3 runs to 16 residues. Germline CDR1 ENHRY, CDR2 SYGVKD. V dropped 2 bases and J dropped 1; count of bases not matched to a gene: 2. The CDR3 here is CAISEGTSGGTDTQYF. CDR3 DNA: TGTGCCATCAGTGAGGGGACTAGCGGAGGCACAGATACGCAGTATTTT.

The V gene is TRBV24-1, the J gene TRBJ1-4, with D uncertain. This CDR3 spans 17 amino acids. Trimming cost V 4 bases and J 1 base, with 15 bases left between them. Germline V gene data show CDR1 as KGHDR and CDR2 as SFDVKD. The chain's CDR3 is CATSDPQNVQTNEKLFF. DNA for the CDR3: TGTGCCACCAGTGACCCCCAGAACGTCCAAACTAATGAAAAACTGTTTTTT.

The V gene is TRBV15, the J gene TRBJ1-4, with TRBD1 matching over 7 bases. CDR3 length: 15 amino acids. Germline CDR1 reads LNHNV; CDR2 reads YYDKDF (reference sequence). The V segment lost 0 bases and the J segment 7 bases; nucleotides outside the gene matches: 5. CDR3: CATSRDLEGAEKLFF. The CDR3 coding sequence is TGTGCCACCAGCAGAGATCTTGAGGGGGCTGAAAAACTGTTTTTT.

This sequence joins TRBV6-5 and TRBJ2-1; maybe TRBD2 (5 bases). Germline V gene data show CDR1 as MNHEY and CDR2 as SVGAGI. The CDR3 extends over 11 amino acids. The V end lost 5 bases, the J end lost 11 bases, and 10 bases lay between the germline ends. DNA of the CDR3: TGTGCCAGCAGTCAGCCGGGAAAGCAGTTCTTC. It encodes CASSQPGKQFF.

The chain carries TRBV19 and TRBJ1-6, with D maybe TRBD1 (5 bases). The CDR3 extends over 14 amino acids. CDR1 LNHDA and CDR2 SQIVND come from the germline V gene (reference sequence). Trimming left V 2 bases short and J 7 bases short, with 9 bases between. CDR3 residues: CASSIPGLNSPLHF. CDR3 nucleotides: TGTGCCAGTAGTATACCAGGGTTGAATTCACCCCTCCACTTT.

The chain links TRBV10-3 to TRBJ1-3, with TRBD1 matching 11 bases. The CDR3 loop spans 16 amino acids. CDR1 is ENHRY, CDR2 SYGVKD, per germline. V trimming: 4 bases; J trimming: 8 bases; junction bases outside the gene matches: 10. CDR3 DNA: TGTGCCATCAGTGGCCGTGGGACAGGGGGACAGGACACCATATATTTT. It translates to CAISGRGTGGQDTIYF.

The DNA of the CDR3 is TGTGCCAGCAGTGTTGGAGCCTACGAGCAGTACTTC. As protein: CASSVGAYEQYF. The chain employs TRBV2 and TRBJ2-7; D is unresolved. The CDR3 extends over 12 amino acids. Germline CDR1 SNHLY, CDR2 FYNNEI. Trimming pared 4 bases from V and 2 bases from J, leaving 6 bases between.

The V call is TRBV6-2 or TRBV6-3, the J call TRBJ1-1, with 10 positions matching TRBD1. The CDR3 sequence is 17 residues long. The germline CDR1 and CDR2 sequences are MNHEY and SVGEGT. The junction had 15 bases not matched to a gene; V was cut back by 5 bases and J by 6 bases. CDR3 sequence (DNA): TGTGCCAGCAGTCACCGGGGACAGGGGCACCTAAGGGCTGAAGCTTTCTTT. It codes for CASSHRGQGHLRAEAFF.

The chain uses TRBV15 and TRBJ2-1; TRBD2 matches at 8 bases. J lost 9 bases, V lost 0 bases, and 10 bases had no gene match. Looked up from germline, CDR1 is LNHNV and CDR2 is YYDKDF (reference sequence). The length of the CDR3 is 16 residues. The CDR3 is CATSRDASGLVPEQFF. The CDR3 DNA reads TGTGCCACCAGCAGAGATGCTTCGGGACTAGTACCTGAGCAGTTCTTC.

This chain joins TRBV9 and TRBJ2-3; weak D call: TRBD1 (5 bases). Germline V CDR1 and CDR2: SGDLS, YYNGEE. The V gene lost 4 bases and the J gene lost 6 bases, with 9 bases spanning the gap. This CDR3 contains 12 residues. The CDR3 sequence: CASSSPGDTQYF. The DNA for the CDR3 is TGTGCCAGCAGCTCACCAGGGGATACGCAGTATTTT.

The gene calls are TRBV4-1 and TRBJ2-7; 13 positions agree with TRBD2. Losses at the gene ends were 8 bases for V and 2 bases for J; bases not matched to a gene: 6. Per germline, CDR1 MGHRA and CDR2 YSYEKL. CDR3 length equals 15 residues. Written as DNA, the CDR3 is TGCGCCAGCCGCCCGGGACTAGCGGGGCCCTACGAGCAGTACTTC. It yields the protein CASRPGLAGPYEQYF.

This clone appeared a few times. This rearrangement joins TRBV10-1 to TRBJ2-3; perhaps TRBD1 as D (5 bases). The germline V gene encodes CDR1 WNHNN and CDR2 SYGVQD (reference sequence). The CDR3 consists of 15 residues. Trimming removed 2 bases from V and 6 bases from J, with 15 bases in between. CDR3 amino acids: CASSEIGQGDDTQYF. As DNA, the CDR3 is TGCGCCAGCAGTGAGATTGGCCAGGGCGATGATACGCAGTATTTT.